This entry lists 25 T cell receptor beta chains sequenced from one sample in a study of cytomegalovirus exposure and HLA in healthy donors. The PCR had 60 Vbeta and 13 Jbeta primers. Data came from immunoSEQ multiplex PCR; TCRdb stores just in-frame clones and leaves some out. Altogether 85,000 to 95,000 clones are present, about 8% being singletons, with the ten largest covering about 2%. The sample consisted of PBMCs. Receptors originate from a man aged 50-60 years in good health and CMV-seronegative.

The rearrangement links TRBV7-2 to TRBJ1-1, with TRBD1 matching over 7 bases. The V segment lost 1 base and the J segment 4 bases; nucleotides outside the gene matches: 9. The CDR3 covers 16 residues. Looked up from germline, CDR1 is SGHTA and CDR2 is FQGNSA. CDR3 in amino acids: CASSLGLTGLSTEAFF. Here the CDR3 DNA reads TGTGCCAGCAGCTTAGGTTTGACAGGGTTGAGCACTGAAGCTTTCTTT.

Written as DNA, the CDR3 is TGCGCCAGCAGTCTGGAGGATACGCAGTATTTT. Its protein is CASSLEDTQYF. The V gene is TRBV5-1, the J gene TRBJ2-3; D gene uncertain. Germline V gives CDR1 SGHRS, CDR2 YFSETQ. The CDR3 is made up of 11 amino acids. V lost 5 bases, J lost 6 bases, and 7 bases lay in between.

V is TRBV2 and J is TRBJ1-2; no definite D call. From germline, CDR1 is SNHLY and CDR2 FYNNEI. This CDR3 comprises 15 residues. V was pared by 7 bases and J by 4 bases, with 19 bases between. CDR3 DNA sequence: TGTGCCAGCATGCCCCTTGCTGGAGGTGCCTATGGCTACACCTTC. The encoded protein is CASMPLAGGAYGYTF. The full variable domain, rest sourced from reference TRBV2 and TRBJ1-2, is EPEVTQTPSHQVTQMGQEVILRCVPISNHLYFYWYRQILGQKVEFLVSFYNNEISEKSEIFDDQFSVERPDGSNFTLKIRSTKLEDSAMYFCASMPLAGGAYGYTFGSGTRLTVV.

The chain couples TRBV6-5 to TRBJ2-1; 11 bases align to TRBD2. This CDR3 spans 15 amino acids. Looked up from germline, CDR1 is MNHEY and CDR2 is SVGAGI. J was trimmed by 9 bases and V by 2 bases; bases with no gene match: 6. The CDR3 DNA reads TGTGCCAGCAGTTACACACTAGCGGGGGAGGGTGAGCAGTTCTTC. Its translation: CASSYTLAGEGEQFF.

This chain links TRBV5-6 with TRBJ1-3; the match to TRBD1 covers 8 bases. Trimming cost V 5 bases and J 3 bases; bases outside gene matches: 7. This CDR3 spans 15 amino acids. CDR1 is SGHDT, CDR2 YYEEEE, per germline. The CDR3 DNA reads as TGTGCCAGCAGTATAGCAGGGGGCCGTGGAAACACCATATATTTT. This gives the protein CASSIAGGRGNTIYF.

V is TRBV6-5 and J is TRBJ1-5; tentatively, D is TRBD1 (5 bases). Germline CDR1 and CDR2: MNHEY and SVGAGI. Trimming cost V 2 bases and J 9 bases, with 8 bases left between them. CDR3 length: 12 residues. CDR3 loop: CASSYHQGPQHF. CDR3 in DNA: TGTGCCAGCAGTTACCACCAGGGGCCCCAGCATTTT.

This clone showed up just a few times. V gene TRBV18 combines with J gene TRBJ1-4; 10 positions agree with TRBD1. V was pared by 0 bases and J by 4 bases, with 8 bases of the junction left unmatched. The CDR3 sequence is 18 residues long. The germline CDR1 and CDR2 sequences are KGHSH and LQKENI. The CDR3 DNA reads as TGTGCCAGCTCACCACCGAAGGGACAGGGGTTCAGTAATGAAAAACTGTTTTTT. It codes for CASSPPKGQGFSNEKLFF.

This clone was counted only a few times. CDR3 DNA sequence: TGCGCCAGCAGCGCCACAGGGGTAACCGGGGAGCTGTTTTTT. It encodes CASSATGVTGELFF. The chain joins TRBV5-1 to TRBJ2-2, with TRBD1 matching 7 bases. CDR1 is SGHRS and CDR2 is YFSETQ in the germline V gene. CDR3 length equals 14 residues. J was trimmed by 5 bases and V by 4 bases; bases with no gene match: 5.

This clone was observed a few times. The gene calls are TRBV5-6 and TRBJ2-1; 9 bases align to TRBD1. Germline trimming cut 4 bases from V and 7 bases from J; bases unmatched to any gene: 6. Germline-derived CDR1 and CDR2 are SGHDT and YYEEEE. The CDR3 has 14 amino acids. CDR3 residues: CASSPWTGVNEQFF. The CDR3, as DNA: TGTGCCAGCAGCCCCTGGACAGGGGTGAATGAGCAGTTCTTC. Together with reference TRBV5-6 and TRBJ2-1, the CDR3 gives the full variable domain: DAGVTQSPTHLIKTRGQQVTLRCSPKSGHDTVSWYQQALGQGPQFIFQYYEEEERQRGNFPDRFSGHQFPNYSSELNVNALLLGDSALYLCASSPWTGVNEQFFGPGTRLTVL.

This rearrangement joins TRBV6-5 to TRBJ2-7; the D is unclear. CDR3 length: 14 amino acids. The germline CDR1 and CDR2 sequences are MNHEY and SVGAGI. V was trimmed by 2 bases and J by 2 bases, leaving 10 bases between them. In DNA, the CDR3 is TGTGCCAGCAGTTACACGGCTGACACCTACGAGCAGTACTTC. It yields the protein CASSYTADTYEQYF.

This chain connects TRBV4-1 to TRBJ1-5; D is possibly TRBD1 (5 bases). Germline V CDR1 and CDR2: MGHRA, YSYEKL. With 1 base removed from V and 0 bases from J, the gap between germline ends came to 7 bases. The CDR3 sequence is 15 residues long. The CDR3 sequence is CASSQGTNSNQPQHF. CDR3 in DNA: TGCGCCAGCAGCCAAGGGACAAATAGCAATCAGCCCCAGCATTTT.

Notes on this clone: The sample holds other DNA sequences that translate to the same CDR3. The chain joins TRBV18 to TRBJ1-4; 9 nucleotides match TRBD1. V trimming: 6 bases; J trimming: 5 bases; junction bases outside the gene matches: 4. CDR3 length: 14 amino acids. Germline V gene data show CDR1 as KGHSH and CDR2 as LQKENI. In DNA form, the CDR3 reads TGTGCCAGCTCGCCGGACAGGGGAAATGAAAAACTGTTTTTT. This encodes CASSPDRGNEKLFF.

CDR3: CASFRDRAPSEAFF. Written as DNA, the CDR3 is TGTGCCAGCTTCCGGGACAGGGCTCCGTCTGAAGCTTTCTTT. V is TRBV6-1 and J is TRBJ1-1; 9 nucleotides agree with TRBD1. The germline V gene has CDR1 MNHNS and CDR2 SASEGT. This CDR3 region has 14 residues. The junction had 10 bases not matched to a gene; V was cut back by 8 bases and J by 6 bases.

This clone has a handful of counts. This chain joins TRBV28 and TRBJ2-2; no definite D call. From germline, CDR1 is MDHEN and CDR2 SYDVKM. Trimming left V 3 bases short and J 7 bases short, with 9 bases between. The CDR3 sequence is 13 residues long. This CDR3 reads CASSLNSGGELFF. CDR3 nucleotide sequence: TGTGCCAGCAGTTTGAACTCTGGCGGGGAGCTGTTTTTT.

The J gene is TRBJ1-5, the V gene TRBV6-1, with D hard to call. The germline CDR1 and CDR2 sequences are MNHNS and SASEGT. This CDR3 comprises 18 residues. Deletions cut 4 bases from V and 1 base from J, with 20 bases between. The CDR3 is CASSGSSTSYGSNQPQHF. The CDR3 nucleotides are TGTGCCAGCAGTGGATCCTCGACCTCTTACGGGAGCAATCAGCCCCAGCATTTT.

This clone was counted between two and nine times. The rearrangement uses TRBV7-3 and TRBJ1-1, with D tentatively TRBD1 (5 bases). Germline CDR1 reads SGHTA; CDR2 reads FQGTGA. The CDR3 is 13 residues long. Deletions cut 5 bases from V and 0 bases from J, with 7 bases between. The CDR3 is CASSKTVNTEAFF. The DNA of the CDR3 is TGTGCCAGCAGCAAGACAGTGAACACTGAAGCTTTCTTT.

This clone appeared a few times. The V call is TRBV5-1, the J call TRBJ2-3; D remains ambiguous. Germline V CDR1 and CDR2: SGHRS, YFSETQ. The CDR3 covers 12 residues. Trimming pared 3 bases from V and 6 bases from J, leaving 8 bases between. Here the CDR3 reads CASSSARDTQYF. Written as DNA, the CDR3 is TGCGCCAGCAGCTCTGCCAGGGATACGCAGTATTTT.

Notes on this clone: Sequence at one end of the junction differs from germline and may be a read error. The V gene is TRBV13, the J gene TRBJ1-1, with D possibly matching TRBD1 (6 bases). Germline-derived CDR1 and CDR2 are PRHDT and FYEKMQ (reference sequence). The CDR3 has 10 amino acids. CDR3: CASSLVQGYF. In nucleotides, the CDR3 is TGTGCCAGCAGCTTAGTCCAGGGGTACTTT.

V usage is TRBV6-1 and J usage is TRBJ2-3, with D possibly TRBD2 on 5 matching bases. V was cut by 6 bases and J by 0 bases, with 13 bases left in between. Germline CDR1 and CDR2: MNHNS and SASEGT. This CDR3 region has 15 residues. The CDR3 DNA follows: TGTGCCAGCAGGAAAACGCGGGTTAGCACAGATACGCAGTATTTT. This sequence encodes CASRKTRVSTDTQYF.

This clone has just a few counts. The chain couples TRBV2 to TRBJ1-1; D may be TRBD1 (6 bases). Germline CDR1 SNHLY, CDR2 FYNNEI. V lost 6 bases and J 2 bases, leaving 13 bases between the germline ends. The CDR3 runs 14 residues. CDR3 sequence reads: CASSLTGTNTEAFF. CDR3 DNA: TGTGCCAGCAGCCTGACAGGAACTAACACTGAAGCTTTCTTT.

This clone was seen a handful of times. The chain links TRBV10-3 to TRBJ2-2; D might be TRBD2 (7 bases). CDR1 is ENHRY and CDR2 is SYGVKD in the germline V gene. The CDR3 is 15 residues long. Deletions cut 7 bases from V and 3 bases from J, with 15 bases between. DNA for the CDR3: TGTGCCATCAAGACTGGGAGGGGGGACACCGGGGAGCTGTTTTTT. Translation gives CAIKTGRGDTGELFF.

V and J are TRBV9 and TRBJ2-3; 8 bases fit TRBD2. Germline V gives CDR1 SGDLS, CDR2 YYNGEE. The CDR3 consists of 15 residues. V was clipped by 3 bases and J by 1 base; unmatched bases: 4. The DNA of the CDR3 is TGTGCCAGCAGCGGTGGCGGGGGGCGCACAGATACGCAGTATTTT. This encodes CASSGGGGRTDTQYF.

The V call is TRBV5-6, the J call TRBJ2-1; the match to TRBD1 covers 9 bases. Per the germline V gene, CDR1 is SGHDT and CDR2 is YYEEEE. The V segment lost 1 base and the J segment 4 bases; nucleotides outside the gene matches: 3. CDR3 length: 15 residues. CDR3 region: CASSLRDRDYNEQFF. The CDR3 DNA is TGTGCCAGCAGCTTGAGGGACAGGGATTACAATGAGCAGTTCTTC.

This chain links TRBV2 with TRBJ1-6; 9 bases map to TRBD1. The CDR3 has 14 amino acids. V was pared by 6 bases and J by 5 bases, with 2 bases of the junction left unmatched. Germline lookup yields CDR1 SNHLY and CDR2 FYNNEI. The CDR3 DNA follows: TGTGCCAGCAGGGGGGACAGGGATAATTCACCCCTCCACTTT. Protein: CASRGDRDNSPLHF.

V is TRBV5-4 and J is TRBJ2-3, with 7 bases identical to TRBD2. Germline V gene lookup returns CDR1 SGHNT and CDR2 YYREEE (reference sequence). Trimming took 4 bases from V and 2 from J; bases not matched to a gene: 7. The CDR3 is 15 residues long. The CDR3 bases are TGTGCCAGCAGCCGAGCGGGACTTGACACAGATACGCAGTATTTT. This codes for CASSRAGLDTDTQYF.